The 25 T cell receptor beta chains in this list originate from one sample, sequenced in a study of shared clonotypes between healthy human individuals. Profiled with immunoSEQ multiplex PCR; TCRdb holds only in-frame clones, not every one. The table lists some 690,000 clones, about nine tenths of them singletons. Sequencing was carried out using memory CD8+ T cells from PBMCs. Subset reported: CD45RO+ cells pooled with CCR7-negative TemRA cells. Every receptor here comes from a man aged 18 to 29 in good health. Some clones in this sample may be carry-over from other donors' samples.

This chain uses TRBV9 with TRBJ1-4; D possibly corresponds to TRBD1 (5 bases). Germline assignment: CDR1 SGDLS and CDR2 YYNGEE. This CDR3 region has 16 residues. Trimming cost V 4 bases and J 5 bases, with 18 bases left between them. The chain's CDR3 is CASSPSGGGINEKLFF. Here the CDR3 DNA reads TGTGCCAGCAGCCCCTCCGGGGGGGGAATAAATGAAAAACTGTTTTTT. Using reference TRBV9 and TRBJ1-4 for the parts outside the CDR3, the full variable domain is DSGVTQTPKHLITATGQRVTLRCSPRSGDLSVYWYQQSLDQGLQFLIQYYNGEERAKGNILERFSAQQFPDLHSELNLSSLELGDSALYFCASSPSGGGINEKLFFGSGTQLSVL.

In its sample, this clone was seen once. V usage is TRBV7-2 and J usage is TRBJ2-5; D is possibly TRBD2 (6 bases). Trimming left V 5 bases short and J 2 bases short, with 15 bases between. The V gene's germline CDR1 is SGHTA and CDR2 FQGNSA. This CDR3 has 15 residues. The CDR3 DNA follows: TGTGCCAGCAGCAGATCTCCTCGGGGGCAAGAGACCCAGTACTTC. It yields the protein CASSRSPRGQETQYF.

The chain employs TRBV27 and TRBJ2-3; D possibly uses TRBD1 or TRBD2 (5 bases each). This CDR3 is 17 amino acids long. Deletions cut 4 bases from V and 0 bases from J, with 17 bases between. Germline assignment: CDR1 MNHEY and CDR2 SMNVEV (reference sequence). The CDR3 is CASSSPYRSGSTDTQYF. The CDR3 nucleotides are TGTGCCAGCAGTTCCCCCTACAGGAGCGGAAGCACAGATACGCAGTATTTT.

The gene calls are TRBV7-8 and TRBJ1-1, with 7 bases lining up with TRBD1. V was pared by 4 bases and J by 4 bases, with 6 bases of the junction left unmatched. The germline V gene has CDR1 SGHVS and CDR2 FQNEAQ. This CDR3 has 14 residues. Written as DNA, the CDR3 is TGTGCCAGCAGCTCGACGACAGGGAGCACTGAAGCTTTCTTT. Its translation is CASSSTTGSTEAFF.

This clone was recorded a few times. This chain's CDR3 is CASIGLNTEAFF. CDR3 coding DNA: TGTGCCAGCATAGGTCTGAACACTGAAGCTTTCTTT. This chain connects TRBV6-5 to TRBJ1-1; D remains unclear. Germline-derived CDR1 and CDR2 are MNHEY and SVGAGI. The CDR3 is 12 residues long. V lost 7 bases and J 0 bases, leaving 6 bases between the germline ends.

The chain combines TRBV29-1 with TRBJ2-7; D is undetermined. The V end lost 4 bases, the J end lost 4 bases, and 14 bases lay between the germline ends. Germline V gene lookup returns CDR1 SQVTM and CDR2 ANQGSEA. The CDR3 sequence is 13 residues long. CDR3: CSVAFFGGYEQYF. CDR3 DNA sequence: TGCAGCGTTGCATTCTTCGGTGGATACGAGCAGTACTTC.

The V call is TRBV15, the J call TRBJ1-2; D unresolved. The V end was cut by 6 bases, the J end by 8 bases, with 10 bases between. The CDR3 sequence is 11 residues long. Germline V CDR1 and CDR2: LNHNV, YYDKDF (reference sequence). The CDR3 sequence is CATSFGGGYTF. CDR3 DNA: TGTGCCACCAGTTTCGGAGGAGGCTACACCTTC.

The chain links TRBV7-6 to TRBJ2-7, with 10 bases fitting TRBD2. The germline CDR1 and CDR2 sequences are SGHVS and FNYEAQ. The ends lost 0 bases at V and 5 bases at J; junction bases unmatched: 10. The CDR3 is made up of 17 amino acids. The CDR3 region is CASSLAPGTSGTNEQYF. The DNA of the CDR3 is TGTGCCAGCAGCTTAGCACCGGGTACTAGCGGGACGAACGAGCAGTACTTC.

As for this clone: Additional DNA sequences in this sample encode the identical CDR3. The rearrangement uses TRBV9 and TRBJ2-3, with D possibly matching TRBD2 (6 bases). This CDR3 comprises 15 residues. In germline, CDR1 is SGDLS, CDR2 YYNGEE. The ends were cut back, 2 bases at V and 0 bases at J, with 10 bases in the middle. Here the CDR3 reads CASSVSGTSTDTQYF. The CDR3 DNA reads TGTGCCAGCAGCGTTAGCGGAACTAGCACAGATACGCAGTATTTT.

The V call is TRBV5-6, the J call TRBJ1-3; a weak D match, TRBD1 (5 bases). Trimming removed 5 bases at V and 0 bases at J, with 9 bases between. The CDR3 totals 14 residues. CDR1 is SGHDT, CDR2 YYEEEE, per germline. The CDR3, as DNA: TGTGCCAGCAGGTCAGACAGCTCTGGAAACACCATATATTTT. As protein: CASRSDSSGNTIYF.

V gene TRBV19 combines with J gene TRBJ1-1; D is ambiguous. Germline loops: CDR1 LNHDA, CDR2 SQIVND (reference sequence). V was clipped by 5 bases and J by 7 bases, with 17 bases between them. The CDR3 contains 14 residues. CDR3 bases: TGTGCCAGTAGTCTCTTGGAGGGTCGAAGTGAAGCTTTCTTT. This codes for CASSLLEGRSEAFF.

The chain employs TRBV28 and TRBJ2-1; 7 bases are a match to TRBD1. Germline loops: CDR1 MDHEN, CDR2 SYDVKM. J lost 9 bases, V lost 8 bases, and 19 bases had no gene match. The CDR3 sequence is 16 residues long. The CDR3: CASARQGRGARSEQFF. The CDR3 DNA follows: TGTGCCAGCGCTAGACAGGGAAGGGGCGCCCGGAGTGAGCAGTTCTTC.

The chain recombines TRBV9 with TRBJ2-1; weak D call: TRBD2 (6 bases). CDR1 and CDR2 (germline): SGDLS, YYNGEE. The CDR3 extends over 14 amino acids. Trimming removed 3 bases from V and 3 bases from J, with 10 bases in between. CDR3 in amino acids: CASSARLGYNEQFF. CDR3 bases: TGTGCCAGCAGCGCCAGACTAGGCTACAATGAGCAGTTCTTC.

The chain carries TRBV9 and TRBJ2-1, with D perhaps matching TRBD1 (6 bases). V lost 3 bases to trimming and J lost 2 bases, with 18 bases between them. This CDR3 has 17 amino acids. Germline-derived CDR1 and CDR2 are SGDLS and YYNGEE. The CDR3 DNA follows: TGTGCCAGCAGCGACCCGTTACAGGGTGCGCCCTACAATGAGCAGTTCTTC. This gives the protein CASSDPLQGAPYNEQFF.

The gene calls are TRBV6-5 and TRBJ2-5; tentatively, D is TRBD2 (7 bases). Deletions cut 6 bases from V and 4 bases from J, with 15 bases between. Germline V gives CDR1 MNHEY, CDR2 SVGAGI. This CDR3 is built from 14 residues. In DNA, the CDR3 is TGTGCCAGCAGGGGGCGGGGGCACGTAGAGACCCAGTACTTC. It is translated as CASRGRGHVETQYF.

J is TRBJ2-1 and V is TRBV6-5, with D possibly TRBD2 on 6 matching bases. In germline, CDR1 is MNHEY, CDR2 SVGAGI. V was cut by 3 bases and J by 8 bases, with 17 bases left in between. The CDR3 spans 15 residues. The CDR3 nucleotides read TGTGCCAGCAGTTATGCGGGGAAGGCAGGTGATGAGCAGTTCTTC. It codes for CASSYAGKAGDEQFF.

The V call is TRBV4-3, the J call TRBJ2-1; 11 bases map to TRBD2. Germline V CDR1 and CDR2: LGHNA, YSLEER. With V trimmed by 3 bases and J by 5 bases, 9 bases remained unmatched. CDR3 length equals 17 residues. The CDR3 DNA reads as TGCGCCAGCAGCCACAGTCCCGGGACTAGCGGTAACAATGAGCAGTTCTTC. This gives the protein CASSHSPGTSGNNEQFF.

In its sample, this clone was seen once. The CDR3 loop reads CASSVGESANTGELFF. CDR3 in DNA: TGTGCCAGCAGCGTAGGGGAGAGCGCGAACACCGGGGAGCTGTTTTTT. The rearrangement links TRBV9 to TRBJ2-2; possible D gene TRBD2, 5 bases. The V gene lost 0 bases and the J gene lost 0 bases, with 9 bases spanning the gap. Germline V gene lookup returns CDR1 SGDLS and CDR2 YYNGEE. This CDR3 has 16 residues.

CDR3 DNA: TGCGCCAGCAGCCAAGATCCAGGGCCACCTACCTACAATGAGCAGTTCTTC. It yields the protein CASSQDPGPPTYNEQFF. This chain links TRBV4-1 with TRBJ2-1, with D possibly being TRBD1 (5 bases). The CDR3 has 17 residues. Germline-derived CDR1 and CDR2 are MGHRA and YSYEKL. V was cut by 0 bases and J by 2 bases, with 14 bases left in between.

The chain has TRBV7-7 and TRBJ2-7; D may be TRBD1 or TRBD2 (5 bases each). The germline V gene has CDR1 SSHAT and CDR2 FNYEAQ (reference sequence). CDR3 length: 13 amino acids. The V and J ends lost 9 bases and 5 bases respectively, with 17 bases between them. The CDR3 loop reads CARGLAGWDEQYF. CDR3 nucleotides: TGTGCCAGGGGTCTAGCAGGGTGGGACGAGCAGTACTTC.

The chain has TRBV2 and TRBJ2-7, with 7 bases lining up with TRBD2. There are 15 residues in the CDR3. Germline CDR1 and CDR2: SNHLY and FYNNEI. The junction had 6 bases not matched to a gene; V was cut back by 2 bases and J by 2 bases. CDR3 sequence: CASSESGGFTYEQYF. DNA of the CDR3: TGTGCCAGCAGTGAATCCGGGGGGTTCACCTACGAGCAGTACTTC.

This clone appeared a single time. The rearrangement joins TRBV11-2 to TRBJ2-1; D could derive from TRBD1 or TRBD2 (5 bases each). CDR1 is SGHAT, CDR2 FQNNGV, per germline. Trimming stripped 1 base from V and 8 bases from J, with 18 bases between. CDR3 length: 16 residues. This CDR3 reads CASSLVPGPAGDEQFF. CDR3 nucleotides: TGTGCCAGCAGCTTAGTACCGGGACCCGCAGGCGATGAGCAGTTCTTC.

This clone was recorded at least ten times. The chain carries TRBV7-8 and TRBJ1-2, with 8 nucleotides matching TRBD1. Trimming at V came to 5 bases and at J to 8 bases, leaving 10 bases not matched to a gene. The CDR3 contains 14 residues. The V gene's germline CDR1 is SGHVS and CDR2 FQNEAQ. CDR3 DNA sequence: TGTGCCAGCAGCCCGGAAACAGGGGGTGAAGGCTACACCTTC. Residues: CASSPETGGEGYTF.

The chain is built from TRBV25-1 and TRBJ2-5; no firm D call. This CDR3 has 14 residues. Looked up from germline, CDR1 is MGHDK and CDR2 is SYGVNS. The V and J ends lost 4 bases and 2 bases respectively, with 11 bases between them. The chain's CDR3 is CASSGLGSQETQYF. The CDR3 DNA follows: TGTGCCAGCAGTGGCCTAGGCAGTCAAGAGACCCAGTACTTC. Complete variable domain (other parts from reference TRBV25-1 and TRBJ2-5): EADIYQTPRYLVIGTGKKITLECSQTMGHDKMYWYQQDPGMELHLIHYSYGVNSTEKGDLSSESTVSRIRTEHFPLTLESARPSHTSQYLCASSGLGSQETQYFGPGTRLLVL.

The chain is built from TRBV6-5 and TRBJ1-1, with 10 positions matching TRBD1. This CDR3 contains 14 residues. The junction had 6 bases not matched to a gene; V was cut back by 6 bases and J by 5 bases. The germline V gene encodes CDR1 MNHEY and CDR2 SVGAGI. CDR3 residues: CASSDPGQGTEAFF. The DNA for the CDR3 is TGTGCCAGCAGCGACCCGGGACAGGGGACTGAAGCTTTCTTT.